This TCR beta chain came from a study of OX40 agonist ivuxolimab in advanced cancers. Study information: Patients were treated with intravenous ivuxolimab, dosed at 0.01 to 10 mg/kg and infused every 2 weeks. Findings of the study overall: The expanded peripheral T cells' antigen specificity was not determined.

Trimming took off 2 bases at V and 6 bases at J, with 11 bases between the two ends. This CDR3 comprises 13 residues. The germline gives CDR1 MDHEN, CDR2 SYDVKM. With regard to this clone: Its antigen is as yet unknown.

Only in-frame clones appear in the TCRdb table, and some are missing; sequencing was by immunoSEQ multiplex PCR. The sample lists 30,000 to 35,000 clones; approximately 80% were seen once. The sequence was collected from an adult with an advanced solid tumor such as melanoma, head and neck, liver or kidney cancer. Specimen: CD4+ or CD8+ T cells sorted from blood, collected in a trial of the OX40 agonist ivuxolimab. This chain uses TRBV28 with TRBJ2-7; TRBD2 is a possible D gene (5 bases). CDR3 in DNA: TGTGCCAGCAGTTTAGCGTTTGAGGGCGAGCAGTACTTC. Residues: CASSLAFEGEQYF.